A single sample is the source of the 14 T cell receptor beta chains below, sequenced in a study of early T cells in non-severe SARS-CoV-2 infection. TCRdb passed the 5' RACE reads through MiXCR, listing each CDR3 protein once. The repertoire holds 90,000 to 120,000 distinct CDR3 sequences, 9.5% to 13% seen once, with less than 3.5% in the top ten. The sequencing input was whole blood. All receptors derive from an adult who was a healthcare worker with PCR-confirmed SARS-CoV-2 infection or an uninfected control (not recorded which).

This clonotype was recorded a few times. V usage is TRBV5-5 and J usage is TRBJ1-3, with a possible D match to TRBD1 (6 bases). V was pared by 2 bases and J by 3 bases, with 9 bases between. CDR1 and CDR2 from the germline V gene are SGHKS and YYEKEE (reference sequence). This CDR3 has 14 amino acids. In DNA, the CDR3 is TGTGCCAGCAGCTTTCGGGACATTGGAAACACCATATATTTT. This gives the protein CASSFRDIGNTIYF.

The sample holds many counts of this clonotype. The CDR3 coding sequence is TGCAGCGTTGCGGATCTAGTCCCATCCTACGAGCAGTACTTC. Translating gives CSVADLVPSYEQYF. J is TRBJ2-7 and V is TRBV29-1; D not certain. The CDR3 runs to 14 residues. Looked up from germline, CDR1 is SQVTM and CDR2 is ANQGSEA. Trimming took 4 bases from V and 1 from J, leaving 14 bases between them.

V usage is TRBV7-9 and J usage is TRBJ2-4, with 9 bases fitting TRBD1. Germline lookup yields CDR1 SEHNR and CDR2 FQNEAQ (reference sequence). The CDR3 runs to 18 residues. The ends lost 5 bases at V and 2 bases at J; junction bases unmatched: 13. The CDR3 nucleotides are TGTGCCAGCAGCGTACGTCGGACAGGGGTCGGGACCAAAAACATTCAGTACTTC. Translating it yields CASSVRRTGVGTKNIQYF.

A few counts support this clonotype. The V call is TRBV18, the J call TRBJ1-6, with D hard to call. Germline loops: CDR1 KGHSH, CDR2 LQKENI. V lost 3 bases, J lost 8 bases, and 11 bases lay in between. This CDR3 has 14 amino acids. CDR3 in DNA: TGTGCCAGCTCACCGAGTGCCCAGGATTCACCCCTCCACTTT. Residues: CASSPSAQDSPLHF. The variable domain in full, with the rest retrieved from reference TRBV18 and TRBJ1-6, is NAGVMQNPRHLVRRRGQEARLRCSPMKGHSHVYWYRQLPEEGLKFMVYLQKENIIDESGMPKERFSAEFPKEGPSILRIQQVVRGDSAAYFCASSPSAQDSPLHFGNGTRLTVT.

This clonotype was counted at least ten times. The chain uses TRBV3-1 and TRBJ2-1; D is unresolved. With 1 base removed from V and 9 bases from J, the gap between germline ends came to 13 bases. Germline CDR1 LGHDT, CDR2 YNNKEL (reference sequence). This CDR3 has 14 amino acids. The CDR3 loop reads CASSQVRFSFEQFF. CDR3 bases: TGTGCCAGCAGCCAAGTGCGTTTTAGCTTTGAGCAGTTCTTC.

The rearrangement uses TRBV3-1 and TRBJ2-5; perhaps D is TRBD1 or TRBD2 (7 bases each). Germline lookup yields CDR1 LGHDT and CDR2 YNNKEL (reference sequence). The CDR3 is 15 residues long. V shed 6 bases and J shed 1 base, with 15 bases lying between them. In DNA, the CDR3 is TGTGCCAGCAGGAGGAGCGGGACAGTCCAAGAGACCCAGTACTTC. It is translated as CASRRSGTVQETQYF.

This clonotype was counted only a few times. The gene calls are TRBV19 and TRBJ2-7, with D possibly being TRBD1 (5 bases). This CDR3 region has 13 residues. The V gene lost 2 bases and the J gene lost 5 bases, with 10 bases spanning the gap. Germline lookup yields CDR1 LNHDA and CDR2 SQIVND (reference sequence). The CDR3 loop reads CASSIQGGHEQYF. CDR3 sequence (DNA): TGTGCCAGTAGTATACAGGGCGGTCACGAGCAGTACTTC.

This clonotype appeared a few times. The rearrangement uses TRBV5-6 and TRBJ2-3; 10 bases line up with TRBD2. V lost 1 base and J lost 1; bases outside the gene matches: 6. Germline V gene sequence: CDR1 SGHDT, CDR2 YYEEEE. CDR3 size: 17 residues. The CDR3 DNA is TGTGCCAGCAGCTTGACATTGAGCGGGGGGGGCACAGATACGCAGTATTTT. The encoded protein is CASSLTLSGGGTDTQYF.

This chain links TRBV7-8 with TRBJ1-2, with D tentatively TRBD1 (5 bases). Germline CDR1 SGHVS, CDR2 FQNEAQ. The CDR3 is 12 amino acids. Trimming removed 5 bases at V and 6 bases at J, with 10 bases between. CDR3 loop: CASSPPGDGYTF. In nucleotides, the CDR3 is TGTGCCAGCAGCCCACCGGGGGATGGCTACACCTTC.

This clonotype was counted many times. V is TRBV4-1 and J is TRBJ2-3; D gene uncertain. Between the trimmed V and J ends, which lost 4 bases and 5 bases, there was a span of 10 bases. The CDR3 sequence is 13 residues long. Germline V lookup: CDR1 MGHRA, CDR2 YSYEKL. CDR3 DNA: TGCGCCAGCAGCCCCTACCTGGGAGATACGCAGTATTTT. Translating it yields CASSPYLGDTQYF.

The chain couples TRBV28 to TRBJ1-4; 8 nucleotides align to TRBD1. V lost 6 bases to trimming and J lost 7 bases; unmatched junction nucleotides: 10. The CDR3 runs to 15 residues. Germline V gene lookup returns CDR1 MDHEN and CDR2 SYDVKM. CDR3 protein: CASRPLQGGVEKLFF. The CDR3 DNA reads TGTGCCAGCAGGCCCTTACAGGGGGGTGTTGAAAAACTGTTTTTT.

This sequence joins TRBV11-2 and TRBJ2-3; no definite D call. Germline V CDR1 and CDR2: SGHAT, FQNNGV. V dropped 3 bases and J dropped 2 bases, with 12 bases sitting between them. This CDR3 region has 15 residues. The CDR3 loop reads CASSLDEHPTDTQYF. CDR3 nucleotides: TGTGCCAGCAGCTTGGATGAACACCCCACAGATACGCAGTATTTT.

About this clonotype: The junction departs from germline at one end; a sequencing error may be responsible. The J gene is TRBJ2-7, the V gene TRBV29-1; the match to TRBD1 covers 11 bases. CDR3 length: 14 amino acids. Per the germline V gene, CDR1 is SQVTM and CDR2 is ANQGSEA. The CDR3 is CSVWTGGELYEQYF. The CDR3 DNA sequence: TGTAGCGTCTGGACAGGGGGCGAGCTCTACGAGCAGTACTTC.

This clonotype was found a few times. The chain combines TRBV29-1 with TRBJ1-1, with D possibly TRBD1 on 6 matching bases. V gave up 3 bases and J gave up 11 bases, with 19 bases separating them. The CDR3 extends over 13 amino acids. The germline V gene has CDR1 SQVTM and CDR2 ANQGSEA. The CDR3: CSVEWDMSARAFF. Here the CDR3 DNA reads TGCAGCGTTGAGTGGGACATGTCAGCCCGCGCTTTCTTT.